This T cell receptor (beta chain) was obtained from a study of blood T cells in healthy people across ages. The germline gives CDR1 SGDLS, CDR2 YYNGEE. This CDR3 region has 12 residues. V lost 2 bases and J 5 bases, leaving 4 bases between the germline ends. It was with a sample-barcoded 5' primer and a J-beta primer mix that a second PCR of about 6 to 12 cycles was run. MiXCR, applied by TCRdb to the 5' RACE reads, yields one record per CDR3 protein. The sample holds approximately 790,000 distinct CDR3 sequences, 62% seen once. This clonotype was seen a handful of times. The chain employs TRBV9 and TRBJ2-2, with unresolved D. The source material was blood. The clonotype was recovered from a man aged 25 to 45 in good health. The CDR3: CASSVVTGELFF. DNA for the CDR3: TGTGCCAGCAGCGTCGTTACCGGGGAGCTGTTTTTT.